This TCR beta chain appears in the sequencing data of a study of cytomegalovirus exposure and HLA in healthy donors. The study, taken as a whole, reports: Being indistinguishable, some V segments were excluded, TRBV6-2 and TRBV6-3 among them. Later analysis revealed greater clonal expansion in HLA-associated TCR beta chains than in equally common others. Most TCR sequences proved rare, with some public TCRs found in many donors.

Primers: 60 Vbeta forward and 13 Jbeta reverse. Data came from immunoSEQ multiplex PCR; TCRdb stores just in-frame clones and leaves some out. This table has fewer than 150,000 clones, around 69% appearing once. For this clone: As yet, its antigen is unknown.

The CDR3 is 15 residues long. After removal of 2 bases from V and 1 base from J, the junction contained 2 bases not matched to a gene. Germline V CDR1 and CDR2: LNHNV, YYDKDF (reference sequence). The rearrangement links TRBV15 to TRBJ1-1, with 9 nucleotides matching TRBD1. The sample taken for sequencing was PBMCs. The sequence was collected from a woman in her thirties or forties in good health and CMV-seropositive. The CDR3 reads CATSRRGQGNTEAFF. In DNA form, the CDR3 reads TGTGCCACCAGCAGACGGGGACAGGGGAACACTGAAGCTTTCTTT.